The 11 T cell receptor beta chains reported below all come from one sample, sequenced in a study of T-cell reconstitution after alpha-beta-depleted transplantation in children (dated by TCRdb to the mid-2010s). Library preparation was by PCR. The run used an Illumina HiSeq 2500. Molecular barcoding was employed in the preparation of TCR libraries, with unique molecular identifiers being used to normalize TCRbeta repertoire quantification. TCRdb ran its own pipeline on the public reads, namely fastp trimming at Q25 and MiXCR clone calling, and kept in-frame beta chains. Each entry merges the rows of one CDR3 protein and shows their most common DNA and genes. This sample comprises about 210,000 distinct CDR3 sequences, 17% of them detected only once. The ten largest clones capture about 39% of the sample. What the treatment or condition label conveys for this sample: allogeneic hematopoietic cell transplantation with graft depleted of TCRalphabeta T cells and CD19 B cells.

This sample comprised PBMCs, mostly from graft donor cells, obtained 360 days after TCRalphabeta/CD19-depleted stem cell transplant. All receptors come from a male patient aged 2 to 10 who had a stem cell transplant for acute lymphoblastic leukemia, so the T cells may come from the graft donor.

The chain is built from TRBV12-3 or TRBV12-4 and TRBJ2-1; D might be TRBD1 (6 bases). CDR3 length: 14 amino acids. V was pared by 1 base and J by 5 bases, with 9 bases between. Written as DNA, the CDR3 is TGTGCCAGCAGTTTAGAGGGGGTCCACAATGAGCAGTTCTTC. Protein: CASSLEGVHNEQFF.

The DNA for the CDR3 is TGTGCCACCAGCAGAACCCAGGGATCCGGGGAGCTGTTTTTT. It is translated as CATSRTQGSGELFF. V gene TRBV15 combines with J gene TRBJ2-2; tentatively, D is TRBD1 (5 bases). This CDR3 region has 14 residues. V lost 2 bases and J lost 6, with 10 bases in between. Germline V CDR1 and CDR2: LNHNV, YYDKDF (reference sequence).

This clonotype occurred many times. The J gene is TRBJ2-1, the V gene TRBV5-1; no reliable D call. From germline, CDR1 is SGHRS and CDR2 YFSETQ. CDR3 size: 17 residues. V lost 4 bases, J lost 3 bases, and 20 bases lay in between. CDR3 coding DNA: TGCGCCAGCAGCCCTCCCATAACTACCACAGTCTACAATGAGCAGTTCTTC. Translating it yields CASSPPITTTVYNEQFF. The full variable domain, with the rest looked up from reference TRBV5-1 and TRBJ2-1, is KAGVTQTPRYLIKTRGQQVTLSCSPISGHRSVSWYQQTPGQGLQFLFEYFSETQRNKGNFPGRFSGRQFSNSRSEMNVSTLELGDSALYLCASSPPITTTVYNEQFFGPGTRLTVL.

This clonotype was detected many times. The genes are TRBV7-2 and TRBJ2-3; TRBD2 agrees at 12 bases. The CDR3 spans 16 residues. Germline V lookup: CDR1 SGHTA, CDR2 FQGNSA. The ends lost 6 bases at V and 8 bases at J; junction bases unmatched: 12. The CDR3 protein is CASSQAGLAGVLTQYF. The CDR3, as DNA: TGTGCCAGCAGTCAGGCGGGACTAGCGGGCGTCCTTACGCAGTATTTT.

This clonotype was observed a few times. The chain has TRBV5-5 and TRBJ2-5, with D perhaps assigned TRBD1 or TRBD2 (6 bases each). This CDR3 is built from 14 residues. The V end was cut by 2 bases, the J end by 4 bases, with 12 bases between. Germline loops: CDR1 SGHKS, CDR2 YYEKEE (reference sequence). CDR3 bases: TGTGCCAGCAGCTTTTGGGGGGCCCGAGAGACCCAGTACTTC. Its protein is CASSFWGARETQYF.

This clonotype showed up just a few times. This rearrangement joins TRBV15 to TRBJ2-1, with TRBD2 matching over 8 bases. J lost 7 bases, V lost 1 base, and 6 bases had no gene match. There are 15 residues in the CDR3. The germline CDR1 and CDR2 sequences are LNHNV and YYDKDF (reference sequence). The CDR3 sequence is CATSRVKGGGNEQFF. In DNA, the CDR3 is TGTGCCACCAGCAGAGTAAAAGGCGGGGGGAATGAGCAGTTCTTC.

This clonotype was observed a handful of times. This chain connects TRBV5-5 to TRBJ2-7; D ambiguous. Germline V gene sequence: CDR1 SGHKS, CDR2 YYEKEE (reference sequence). Between the trimmed V and J ends, which lost 0 bases and 1 base, there was a span of 11 bases. This CDR3 is built from 15 residues. The CDR3 DNA follows: TGTGCCAGCAGCTTGGTCCAGGTGTTTTCCTACGAGCAGTACTTC. It codes for CASSLVQVFSYEQYF. Complete variable domain (other parts from reference TRBV5-5 and TRBJ2-7): DAGVTQSPTHLIKTRGQQVTLRCSPISGHKSVSWYQQVLGQGPQFIFQYYEKEERGRGNFPDRFSARQFPNYSSELNVNALLLGDSALYLCASSLVQVFSYEQYFGPGTRLTVT.

CDR3 residues: CASSFLTSAGEQYF. The CDR3 DNA sequence: TGTGCCAGCAGTTTTTTGACTAGCGCGGGGGAGCAGTACTTC. The J gene is TRBJ2-7, the V gene TRBV28; 8 nucleotides agree with TRBD2. Losses at the gene ends were 3 bases for V and 7 bases for J; bases not matched to a gene: 8. The CDR3 contains 14 residues. The V gene's germline CDR1 is MDHEN and CDR2 SYDVKM. Full variable domain (rest looked up from reference TRBV28 and TRBJ2-7): DVKVTQSSRYLVKRTGEKVFLECVQDMDHENMFWYRQDPGLGLRLIYFSYDVKMKEKGDIPEGYSVSREKKERFSLILESASTNQTSMYLCASSFLTSAGEQYFGPGTRLTVT.

This chain joins TRBV7-9 and TRBJ2-3; D perhaps matches TRBD1 (6 bases). Per germline, CDR1 SEHNR and CDR2 FQNEAQ (reference sequence). This CDR3 is 14 amino acids long. V lost 7 bases, J lost 0 bases, and 11 bases lay in between. CDR3 loop: CASTKQGSTDTQYF. The CDR3, as DNA: TGTGCCAGCACGAAACAGGGTAGCACAGATACGCAGTATTTT. Looking up the rest from reference TRBV7-9 and TRBJ2-3 gives the full variable domain: DTGVSQNPRHKITKRGQNVTFRCDPISEHNRLYWYRQTLGQGPEFLTYFQNEAQLEKSRLLSDRFSAERPKGSFSTLEIQRTEQGDSAMYLCASTKQGSTDTQYFGPGTRLTVL.

The CDR3 DNA follows: TGTGCCAGCAGTTTTTTGGGGGGCGGGAGCACAGATACGCAGTATTTT. Translation gives CASSFLGGGSTDTQYF. The V call is TRBV12-3 or TRBV12-4, the J call TRBJ2-3, with D perhaps given as TRBD1 or TRBD2 (6 bases each). The CDR3 runs to 16 residues. Between the trimmed V and J ends, which lost 3 bases and 0 bases, there was a span of 13 bases.

This clonotype has at least ten counts. This chain joins TRBV10-3 and TRBJ1-5, with TRBD1 matching 12 bases. Germline-derived CDR1 and CDR2 are ENHRY and SYGVKD. J gave up 3 bases and V 9 bases, and 6 bases lay outside the gene matches. The length of the CDR3 is 15 residues. The CDR3 bases are TGTGCCATTGGGACAGGGGGCTTATCCAATCAGCCCCAGCATTTT. This translates into CAIGTGGLSNQPQHF.